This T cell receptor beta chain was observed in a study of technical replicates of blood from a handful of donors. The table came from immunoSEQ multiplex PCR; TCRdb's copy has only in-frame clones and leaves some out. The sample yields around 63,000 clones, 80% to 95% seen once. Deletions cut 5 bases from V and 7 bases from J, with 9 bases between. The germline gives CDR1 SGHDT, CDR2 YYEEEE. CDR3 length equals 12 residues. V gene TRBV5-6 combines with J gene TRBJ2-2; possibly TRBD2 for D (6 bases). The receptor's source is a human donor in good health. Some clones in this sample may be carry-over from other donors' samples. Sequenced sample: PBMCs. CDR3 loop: CASRRDFGELFF. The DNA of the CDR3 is TGTGCCAGCAGACGGGACTTCGGGGAGCTGTTTTTT.